This is a list of T cell receptor beta chains from one sample in a study of neoadjuvant anti-PD-1 for oral cavity cancer. The protocol was immunoSEQ multiplex PCR, while the TCRdb copy is restricted to in-frame clones and leaves out a portion. Among more than 50,000 clones listed, 65% to 80% were seen once. This specimen consisted of PBMCs, obtained before nivolumab (anti-PD-1) treatment. The receptors were sampled from a person aged 35 to 85 with oral cavity squamous cell carcinoma. Each CDR3 is given with its conserved first and last residue. The D gene is left open where the match is weak. The size field is filled for only some rows; it gives once, few, many or a size class.

>.|TRBD2|14|TRBV7-3|TRBJ2-1
TGTGCCAGCAGCCCACTGACTAGCTCCTATGAGCAGTTCTTC
CASSPLTSSYEQFF
>few|.|15|TRBV7-9|TRBJ2-3
TGTGCCAGCAGCCTACTAGCAAGTGGCACAGATACGCAGTATTTT
CASSLLASGTDTQYF
>.|.|14|TRBV5-5|TRBJ1-1
TGTGCCAGCAGCAGGGGAGGGGAGAACACTGAAGCTTTCTTT
CASSRGGENTEAFF
>.|TRBD2|15|TRBV5-1|TRBJ2-1
TGCGCCAGCAGCTTGATGGCTAGCGGGGGTAATGAGCAGTTCTTC
CASSLMASGGNEQFF
>few|.|13|TRBV5-1|TRBJ1-2
TGCGCCAGCAGCTTGGCGGTTAACTATGGCTACACCTTC
CASSLAVNYGYTF
>.|.|12|TRBV2|TRBJ2-7
TGTGCCAGCACCCCGCAAGGGCACGAGCAGTACTTC
CASTPQGHEQYF
>.|.|14|TRBV6-1|TRBJ1-1
TGTGCCAGCAGGCAGGAAACCATGAACACTGAAGCTTTCTTT
CASRQETMNTEAFF
>.|.|16|TRBV27|TRBJ2-7
TGTGCCAGCAGTTTATCCGGAGGGGCAGGGTATAACGAGCAGTACTTC
CASSLSGGAGYNEQYF
>.|.|16|TRBV19|TRBJ1-6
TGTGCCAGTAGTGCTCGAGGGGCAGGAAAAAGTTCACCCCTCCACTTT
CASSARGAGKSSPLHF
>.|TRBD1|15|TRBV7-3|TRBJ1-1
TGTGCCAGCAGCTCTAACAGGGGGCGGAACACTGAAGCTTTCTTT
CASSSNRGRNTEAFF
>once|.|12|TRBV2|TRBJ2-7
TGTGCCAGCAAAGTAGGTGCCTACGAGCAGTACTTC
CASKVGAYEQYF
>.|TRBD2|17|TRBV7-8|TRBJ2-1
TGTGCCAGCAGCTCTTTTTGGACTAGCGGGGGGGTCGGTGAGCAGTTCTTC
CASSSFWTSGGVGEQFF
>few|.|14|TRBV18|TRBJ2-2
TGTGCCAGCTCACCATCGGTGAGCGACGGGGAGCTGTTTTTT
CASSPSVSDGELFF
>.|TRBD2|14|TRBV5-1|TRBJ2-3
TGCGCCAGCAGCGGGGTAGCGGGAGGGAATACGCAGTATTTT
CASSGVAGGNTQYF
>.|TRBD2|18|TRBV27|TRBJ2-5
TGTGCCAGCAGTTTCTTAGATAGCGGGAGGGCCGGACTTGAGACCCAGTACTTC
CASSFLDSGRAGLETQYF
>.|.|13|TRBV28|TRBJ1-2
TGTGCCAGCACTCGCCCGGGGGACTATGGCTACACCTTC
CASTRPGDYGYTF
>.|.|14|TRBV7-9|TRBJ1-6
TGTGCCAGCATACCCCTGGGACGGAATTCACCCCTCCACTTT
CASIPLGRNSPLHF
>.|.|10|TRBV28|TRBJ1-5
TGTGCCAGCAGTTTTCGGCCCCAGCATTTT
CASSFRPQHF
>few|TRBD1|16|TRBV5-6|TRBJ2-3
TGTGCCAGCAGCTATAGAACCGGGACAGCCACAGATACGCAGTATTTT
CASSYRTGTATDTQYF
>.|.|18|TRBV6-1|TRBJ1-3
TGTGCCAGCAGTGCTCAATGGTCGGGGCCTGTTTCTGGAAACACCATATATTTT
CASSAQWSGPVSGNTIYF
>.|.|15|TRBV5-6|TRBJ2-5
TGTGCCAGCAGCTTGGACACCCGGCCGTGGGAGACCCAGTACTTC
CASSLDTRPWETQYF
>.|.|15|TRBV27|TRBJ2-2
TGTGCCAGCAGTGGTTTAGGGGGGCACACCGGGGAGCTGTTTTTT
CASSGLGGHTGELFF
>.|.|16|TRBV4-1|TRBJ1-3
TGCGCCAGCAGCCAAGTTGGAGGGGATTCTGGAAACACCATATATTTT
CASSQVGGDSGNTIYF
>.|.|15|TRBV7-3|TRBJ1-2
TGTGCCAGCAGCCCCGGGACACGGGGTACCTATGGCTACACCTTC
CASSPGTRGTYGYTF
>few|TRBD2|14|TRBV13|TRBJ2-1
TGTGCCAGCAGCTCTATAGCGGGAGCCACTGAGCAGTTCTTC
CASSSIAGATEQFF